One and the same sample provided the 27 T cell receptor beta chains below, sequenced in a study of T cell responses to AZD1222 COVID-19 vaccine. Here immunoSEQ multiplex PCR was the method, and the copy in TCRdb shows in-frame clones only, minus some. In the table there are roughly 140,000 clones, 88% of which are singletons. Here the sequenced sample was peripheral blood, taken on day 0 of AZD1222 vaccination. The receptors were gathered from an adult in good health.

In its sample, this clone was seen once. The chain carries TRBV5-1 and TRBJ2-2; D may be TRBD1 or TRBD2 (6 bases each). Trimming removed 8 bases at V and 4 bases at J, with 15 bases between. This CDR3 has 14 residues. Germline loops: CDR1 SGHRS, CDR2 YFSETQ. CDR3 sequence: CASGDGGFTGELFF. The CDR3 nucleotides read TGCGCCAGTGGGGACGGGGGCTTCACCGGGGAGCTGTTTTTT.

V gene TRBV28 combines with J gene TRBJ1-1; D not resolved. Germline CDR1 is MDHEN and CDR2 is SYDVKM. Between the trimmed V and J ends, which lost 6 bases and 6 bases, there was a span of 14 bases. This CDR3 spans 13 amino acids. CDR3 residues: CASRMTADPEAFF. CDR3 coding DNA: TGTGCCAGCAGGATGACGGCAGATCCTGAAGCTTTCTTT.

The chain recombines TRBV9 with TRBJ2-7, with a weak D call TRBD2 (6 bases). Trimming took 0 bases from V and 5 from J, leaving 12 bases between them. The CDR3 runs to 14 residues. CDR1 is SGDLS, CDR2 YYNGEE, per germline. The CDR3 nucleotides are TGTGCCAGCAGCGTAGGGGGGGTCTGGAACGAGCAGTACTTC. It yields the protein CASSVGGVWNEQYF.

This chain connects TRBV5-4 to TRBJ2-6, with TRBD1 matching 7 bases. The CDR3 is 19 amino acids. CDR1 SGHNT and CDR2 YYREEE come from the germline V gene (reference sequence). J lost 1 base, V lost 5 bases, and 15 bases had no gene match. The CDR3, as DNA: TGTGCCAGCAGGAAAATGGGACAGAATTTCCTTTCTGGGGCCAACGTCCTGACTTTC. Encoded protein: CASRKMGQNFLSGANVLTF.

The J gene is TRBJ1-3, the V gene TRBV7-9; D gene unclear. The V and J ends lost 5 bases and 0 bases respectively, with 14 bases between them. CDR1 and CDR2 (germline): SEHNR, FQNEAQ (reference sequence). This CDR3 has 16 amino acids. The CDR3 DNA reads TGTGCCAGCAGCGGGTATAAGGGTAGCTCTGGAAACACCATATATTTT. Translated: CASSGYKGSSGNTIYF.

J is TRBJ2-4 and V is TRBV25-1; maybe TRBD1 (5 bases). Trimming removed 7 bases at V and 15 bases at J, with 16 bases between. The CDR3 is 11 amino acids. Germline lookup yields CDR1 MGHDK and CDR2 SYGVNS. The CDR3 bases are TGTGCCAGCAAGGGCTCGACAGAGGCGTACTTC. It encodes CASKGSTEAYF.

The chain carries TRBV18 and TRBJ2-3; perhaps TRBD2 as D (6 bases). Per the germline V gene, CDR1 is KGHSH and CDR2 is LQKENI. The CDR3 is made up of 15 amino acids. V was clipped by 4 bases and J by 4 bases, with 15 bases between them. Here the CDR3 DNA reads TGTGCCAGCTCACTCAGCGGGTCCGGCGCAGATACGCAGTATTTT. Encoded protein: CASSLSGSGADTQYF.

There are a few counts of this clone. The chain carries TRBV4-3 and TRBJ1-2; no firm D call. Germline assignment: CDR1 LGHNA and CDR2 YSLEER. The V gene lost 0 bases and the J gene lost 2 bases, with 7 bases spanning the gap. This CDR3 is built from 14 residues. The CDR3 loop is CASSQEHLNYGYTF. CDR3 bases: TGCGCCAGCAGCCAAGAACACCTAAACTATGGCTACACCTTC.

This chain uses TRBV2 with TRBJ2-2; D gene unclear. Germline CDR1 is SNHLY and CDR2 is FYNNEI. CDR3 length: 13 residues. V lost 4 bases and J lost 3, with 6 bases in between. CDR3 in amino acids: CASSGLDTGELFF. In DNA form, the CDR3 reads TGTGCCAGCAGTGGATTGGACACCGGGGAGCTGTTTTTT.

The V and J genes are TRBV13 and TRBJ2-7, with TRBD2 as a possible D gene (6 bases). CDR1 is PRHDT and CDR2 is FYEKMQ in the germline V gene (reference sequence). The CDR3 consists of 13 residues. V lost 8 bases to trimming and J lost 2 bases, with 13 bases between them. The CDR3 reads CASGGLATYEQYF. The DNA for the CDR3 is TGTGCCAGCGGGGGACTCGCAACCTACGAGCAGTACTTC.

This chain joins TRBV5-1 and TRBJ1-2; 7 bases fit TRBD1. The length of the CDR3 is 14 residues. Per germline, CDR1 SGHRS and CDR2 YFSETQ. V trimming: 4 bases; J trimming: 7 bases; junction bases outside the gene matches: 10. CDR3 DNA sequence: TGCGCCAGCAGCCCCCGACAGGGTTCGGGTGGCTACACCTTC. Encoded protein: CASSPRQGSGGYTF.

V gene TRBV4-3 combines with J gene TRBJ1-6; D perhaps matches TRBD1 (5 bases). Germline CDR1 reads LGHNA; CDR2 reads YSLEER. This CDR3 spans 14 amino acids. Between the trimmed V and J ends, which lost 3 bases and 7 bases, there was a span of 10 bases. Here the CDR3 DNA reads TGCGCCAGCAGCCAGGACCGGGGGAATTCACCCCTCCACTTT. Translating gives CASSQDRGNSPLHF.

The chain is built from TRBV27 and TRBJ1-1; no clear D. The V gene lost 3 bases and the J gene lost 11 bases, with 16 bases spanning the gap. The germline gives CDR1 MNHEY, CDR2 SMNVEV (reference sequence). CDR3 size: 13 residues. The CDR3 loop is CASSFVFGSKAFF. CDR3 nucleotide sequence: TGTGCCAGCAGTTTCGTTTTTGGCAGTAAGGCTTTCTTT.

The V and J genes are TRBV6-2 or TRBV6-3 and TRBJ1-5; the D gene is possibly TRBD1 (5 bases). Deletions cut 1 base from V and 1 base from J, with 8 bases between. There are 15 residues in the CDR3. In germline, CDR1 is MNHEY, CDR2 SVGEGT. The CDR3 loop is CASSYFEGSNQPQHF. The CDR3 nucleotides are TGTGCCAGCAGTTACTTCGAGGGGAGCAATCAGCCCCAGCATTTT.

The CDR3 sequence: CASSGPSDEQFF. CDR3 coding DNA: TGTGCCAGCAGTGGCCCGAGCGATGAGCAGTTCTTC. The chain has TRBV25-1 and TRBJ2-1; D call uncertain. Germline V gene data show CDR1 as MGHDK and CDR2 as SYGVNS. This CDR3 has 12 residues. With 4 bases removed from V and 8 bases from J, the gap between germline ends came to 9 bases. Complete variable domain (other parts from reference TRBV25-1 and TRBJ2-1): EADIYQTPRYLVIGTGKKITLECSQTMGHDKMYWYQQDPGMELHLIHYSYGVNSTEKGDLSSESTVSRIRTEHFPLTLESARPSHTSQYLCASSGPSDEQFFGPGTRLTVL.

This clone was recorded a few times. V usage is TRBV20-1 and J usage is TRBJ1-2; D call uncertain. V was shortened by 1 base and J by 6 bases, with 3 bases between the two germline ends. The CDR3 has 10 amino acids. Looked up from germline, CDR1 is DFQATT and CDR2 is SNEGSKA (reference sequence). CDR3 sequence: CSARVDGYTF. The CDR3 DNA follows: TGCAGTGCTAGAGTCGATGGCTACACCTTC.

The chain uses TRBV7-2 and TRBJ1-3, with 8 nucleotides matching TRBD1. The CDR3 has 16 residues. CDR1 is SGHTA, CDR2 FQGNSA, per germline. Germline trimming cut 4 bases from V and 0 bases from J; bases unmatched to any gene: 5. The CDR3 reads CASSSRTGFSGNTIYF. The CDR3, as DNA: TGTGCCAGCAGCTCCCGGACAGGGTTCTCTGGAAACACCATATATTTT.

The V and J genes are TRBV7-2 and TRBJ1-6; 7 nucleotides line up with TRBD1. This CDR3 contains 15 residues. The J segment lost 7 bases and the V segment lost 4 bases, leaving 7 bases of the junction unmatched. From germline, CDR1 is SGHTA and CDR2 FQGNSA. The CDR3 DNA is TGTGCCAGCAGCTCGGAGGGACAGATCAATTCACCCCTCCACTTT. The encoded protein is CASSSEGQINSPLHF. The whole variable domain, remainder taken from reference TRBV7-2 and TRBJ1-6, is GAGVSQSPSNKVTEKGKDVELRCDPISGHTALYWYRQSLGQGLEFLIYFQGNSAPDKSGLPSDRFSAERTGGSVSTLTIQRTQQEDSAVYLCASSSEGQINSPLHFGNGTRLTVT.

This rearrangement joins TRBV12-3 or TRBV12-4 to TRBJ1-2; D uncertain. The V end lost 3 bases, the J end lost 6 bases, and 8 bases lay between the germline ends. The CDR3 contains 12 residues. The CDR3 region is CASSFQWNGYTF. For the CDR3, the DNA is TGTGCCAGCAGTTTTCAGTGGAATGGCTACACCTTC.

This chain uses TRBV6-5 with TRBJ2-7; possibly TRBD2 for D (7 bases). CDR1 and CDR2 from the germline V gene are MNHEY and SVGAGI. This CDR3 contains 16 residues. Trimming took off 1 base at V and 2 bases at J, with 15 bases between the two ends. The chain's CDR3 is CASSYYGGTNTYEQYF. DNA of the CDR3: TGTGCCAGCAGTTACTACGGGGGGACAAATACCTACGAGCAGTACTTC.

This clone has just a few counts. The chain uses TRBV27 and TRBJ1-3; TRBD1 might be the D (5 bases). Trimming pared 5 bases from V and 4 bases from J, leaving 18 bases between. The germline V gene encodes CDR1 MNHEY and CDR2 SMNVEV (reference sequence). The CDR3 extends over 16 amino acids. CDR3 bases: TGTGCCAGCAGTCCCTGGGGCAGGGCAACGGGAAACACCATATATTTT. Translation: CASSPWGRATGNTIYF.

This clone was counted ten times or more. V and J are TRBV29-1 and TRBJ1-5; D is unclear. This CDR3 spans 13 amino acids. Trimming pared 1 base from V and 6 bases from J, leaving 10 bases between. Germline lookup yields CDR1 SQVTM and CDR2 ANQGSEA. DNA for the CDR3: TGCAGCGTTGAAGGGGGAGTGGGTCAGCCCCAGCATTTT. Translating it yields CSVEGGVGQPQHF.

The CDR3 here is CATHGTWRGYTF. CDR3 coding DNA: TGTGCCACCCACGGGACTTGGCGTGGCTACACCTTC. The J gene is TRBJ1-2, the V gene TRBV28; possible D gene TRBD1, 5 bases. The CDR3 has 12 amino acids. CDR1 is MDHEN and CDR2 is SYDVKM in the germline V gene. V dropped 10 bases and J dropped 7 bases, with 16 bases sitting between them.

The chain is built from TRBV5-4 and TRBJ1-2, with a possible D match to TRBD1 (6 bases). From germline, CDR1 is SGHNT and CDR2 YYREEE (reference sequence). CDR3 length: 16 amino acids. Trimming removed 1 base from V and 7 bases from J, with 20 bases in between. CDR3 bases: TGTGCCAGCAGCTTGTTCAGGCGGGGGGCGCGGTCTGGCTACACCTTC. Encoded protein: CASSLFRRGARSGYTF. The variable domain in full, with the rest retrieved from reference TRBV5-4 and TRBJ1-2, is ETGVTQSPTHLIKTRGQQVTLRCSSQSGHNTVSWYQQALGQGPQFIFQYYREEENGRGNFPPRFSGLQFPNYSSELNVNALELDDSALYLCASSLFRRGARSGYTFGSGTRLTVV.

The chain uses TRBV6-5 and TRBJ1-1; D gene ambiguous. CDR1 MNHEY and CDR2 SVGAGI come from the germline V gene. There are 14 residues in the CDR3. The germline V and J ends were trimmed by 2 bases and 1 base, with 8 bases remaining between them. CDR3 amino acids: CASSYRAGNTEAFF. The CDR3 DNA follows: TGTGCCAGCAGTTACAGGGCGGGGAACACTGAAGCTTTCTTT.

This clone was picked up a small number of times. This sequence joins TRBV25-1 and TRBJ2-5, with 15 bases lining up with TRBD2. The germline V gene encodes CDR1 MGHDK and CDR2 SYGVNS. J gave up 2 bases and V 5 bases, and 6 bases lay outside the gene matches. The CDR3 has 17 residues. Written as DNA, the CDR3 is TGTGCCAGCAGTAGGACTAGCGGGAGGGCCGGACAAGAGACCCAGTACTTC. Translation gives CASSRTSGRAGQETQYF.

The chain uses TRBV19 and TRBJ2-1, with a tentative D call TRBD1 (6 bases). V lost 1 base and J lost 9, with 13 bases in between. This CDR3 region has 14 residues. Germline-derived CDR1 and CDR2 are LNHDA and SQIVND (reference sequence). As DNA, the CDR3 is TGTGCCAGTAGTATAGCGAGGACAGTAGGTGAGCAGTTCTTC. Translating it yields CASSIARTVGEQFF.